This paragraph covers one T cell receptor (beta chain) sequence. Unmatched junction bases numbered 6, after V lost 6 bases and J lost 1 base. This CDR3 contains 14 residues. Germline V gives CDR1 LNHDA, CDR2 SQIVND (reference sequence). The sample originates from a study of blood T cell repertoires in COVID-19. Study overall: COVID-19 samples, acute and convalescent, were from the United States, Italy and Spain. From T cells, B-cell-depleted T cells, or PBMCs came the material, which was cDNA or gDNA.

Participants came from about 23 US areas, aged about 18 to 90 years. As processed by the authors: Amplification of reference gene primers was used by the study to estimate nucleated cell counts. TCRdb's table, derived via immunoSEQ multiplex PCR, lists solely in-frame clones and lacks some. That table is the source of V, J and clone size, and D and trimming were worked out from the DNA. Among around 250,000 clones listed, about 91% were seen once. The rearrangement links TRBV19 to TRBJ2-7, with 7 nucleotides matching TRBD1. This clonotype originated in a man aged 35 to 55 who had been exposed to COVID-19. Sequencing used PBMCs or T cells enriched from blood (not recorded which). The CDR3 DNA reads TGTGCCAGTAGCGACAGGGTCTCATCCTACGAGCAGTACTTC. Protein: CASSDRVSSYEQYF.